The 31 T cell receptor beta chains presented below share a single source sample, sequenced in a study of response to subunit inactivated influenza vaccine. A single record per CDR3 protein comes from TCRdb applying MiXCR to the RT-PCR reads. The data hold roughly 170,000 distinct CDR3 sequences, with around 8.8% observed a single time. This specimen consisted of non-naive T cells sorted from PBMCs, obtained on the day of vaccination. Receptors originate from a man aged 50 to 59 who received an inactivated influenza vaccine.

There are a few counts of this clonotype. The rearrangement uses TRBV7-9 and TRBJ1-1, with no clear D. Germline CDR1 reads SEHNR; CDR2 reads FQNEAQ (reference sequence). The CDR3 spans 12 residues. The V end lost 5 bases, the J end lost 5 bases, and 9 bases lay between the germline ends. The CDR3 loop reads CASSLTATEAFF. DNA of the CDR3: TGTGCCAGCAGCCTTACAGCAACTGAAGCTTTCTTT.

This clonotype has a handful of counts. The chain has TRBV20-1 and TRBJ2-2; tentatively, D is TRBD1 (5 bases). V lost 3 bases, J lost 7 bases, and 15 bases lay in between. Germline V gene data show CDR1 as DFQATT and CDR2 as SNEGSKA (reference sequence). The CDR3 is 14 residues long. Here the CDR3 DNA reads TGCAGTGCTAGTTGGCAGGAAGGGGTCGGGGAGCTGTTTTTT. Its protein is CSASWQEGVGELFF.

V and J are TRBV14 and TRBJ2-5, with a tentative D call TRBD2 (5 bases). Trimming took off 2 bases at V and 5 bases at J, with 21 bases between the two ends. The CDR3 runs to 17 residues. Germline lookup yields CDR1 SGHDN and CDR2 FVKESK. CDR3 sequence reads: CASSQRRLGAGLETQYF. Here the CDR3 DNA reads TGTGCCAGCAGCCAACGCCGGCTGGGAGCCGGGCTGGAGACCCAGTACTTC.

There are many counts of this clonotype. The chain recombines TRBV15 with TRBJ1-1, with TRBD1 as a possible D gene (6 bases). Germline CDR1 LNHNV, CDR2 YYDKDF (reference sequence). V was pared by 4 bases and J by 1 base, with 10 bases between. The CDR3 length is 14 residues. CDR3 nucleotide sequence: TGTGCCACCAGCAAAGGGACAAAGAACACTGAAGCTTTCTTT. Translation: CATSKGTKNTEAFF.

This clonotype was seen many times. The V call is TRBV4-3, the J call TRBJ1-2, with a possible D match to TRBD1 (6 bases). The CDR3 is 16 amino acids. V was clipped by 4 bases and J by 1 base, with 16 bases between them. Germline V lookup: CDR1 LGHNA, CDR2 YSLEER. The CDR3 protein is CASSLFLGQINYGYTF. DNA for the CDR3: TGCGCCAGCAGCCTCTTCCTCGGACAGATTAACTATGGCTACACCTTC.

The chain has TRBV20-1 and TRBJ1-2; 9 bases agree with TRBD1. CDR1 is DFQATT and CDR2 is SNEGSKA in the germline V gene (reference sequence). V gave up 1 base and J gave up 0 bases; unmatched junction bases: 6. The CDR3 consists of 16 residues. CDR3 region: CSARGGQGTANYGYTF. CDR3 DNA: TGCAGTGCTAGAGGTGGACAGGGGACAGCTAACTATGGCTACACCTTC.

This clonotype showed up many times. The rearrangement links TRBV4-3 to TRBJ2-1, with D tentatively TRBD2 (6 bases). Deletions cut 0 bases from V and 6 bases from J, with 12 bases between. The germline V gene has CDR1 LGHNA and CDR2 YSLEER. The CDR3 loop spans 15 amino acids. CDR3 sequence reads: CASSQDSGVPNEQFF. CDR3 DNA sequence: TGCGCCAGCAGCCAAGACTCGGGAGTCCCCAATGAGCAGTTCTTC.

This clonotype has more than one count but fewer than ten. The chain joins TRBV7-2 to TRBJ2-5; TRBD2 agrees at 12 bases. Per the germline V gene, CDR1 is SGHTA and CDR2 is FQGNSA. The junction had 5 bases not matched to a gene; V was cut back by 5 bases and J by 4 bases. The length of the CDR3 is 15 residues. CDR3 nucleotide sequence: TGTGCCAGCAGCCCTAGCGGGAGGGCCCCAGAGACCCAGTACTTC. Its translation: CASSPSGRAPETQYF.

This clonotype was observed a handful of times. The chain uses TRBV10-3 and TRBJ1-2; D remains ambiguous. The CDR3 length is 14 residues. Germline V lookup: CDR1 ENHRY, CDR2 SYGVKD. V was pared by 6 bases and J by 5 bases, with 16 bases between. The CDR3 sequence: CAIRRDSEAYGYTF. The CDR3 nucleotides are TGTGCCATCAGGAGGGATTCCGAGGCATATGGCTACACCTTC.

This clonotype was picked up many times. The chain carries TRBV20-1 and TRBJ1-1, with unresolved D. The V gene's germline CDR1 is DFQATT and CDR2 SNEGSKA (reference sequence). This CDR3 has 13 residues. The V end lost 4 bases, the J end lost 0 bases, and 9 bases lay between the germline ends. As DNA, the CDR3 is TGCAGTGCTAAATTGGTTATGAACACTGAAGCTTTCTTT. Translation gives CSAKLVMNTEAFF.

This clonotype was seen ten or more times. J is TRBJ2-1 and V is TRBV12-3 or TRBV12-4, with 7 bases aligning to TRBD2. The CDR3 covers 14 residues. The trim removed 3 bases at V and 9 bases at J, leaving 8 bases unmatched. As DNA, the CDR3 is TGTGCCAGCAGTTTGGGGCGGGAGCGGGCTGAGCAGTTCTTC. Translation: CASSLGRERAEQFF.

The CDR3 loop reads CASSLTQKGDTQYF. The CDR3, as DNA: TGTGCCAGCAGCCTGACACAAAAGGGGGATACGCAGTATTTT. The chain carries TRBV5-4 and TRBJ2-3; maybe TRBD1 (5 bases). The germline V gene has CDR1 SGHNT and CDR2 YYREEE (reference sequence). V dropped 4 bases and J dropped 6 bases, with 15 bases sitting between them. CDR3 length: 14 residues.

J is TRBJ2-1 and V is TRBV4-3; D remains ambiguous. Germline values: CDR1 LGHNA, CDR2 YSLEER. V was pared by 5 bases and J by 7 bases, with 15 bases between. This CDR3 contains 14 residues. The CDR3: CASSKGRIANEQFF. CDR3 nucleotides: TGCGCCAGCAGCAAAGGACGGATAGCAAATGAGCAGTTCTTC.

This clonotype was picked up one time. CDR3 bases: TGTGCCAGCAGTTACTCGATAGGAGATAGCAATCAGCCCCAGCATTTT. Residues: CASSYSIGDSNQPQHF. This rearrangement joins TRBV6-5 to TRBJ1-5, with D hard to call. V was cut by 0 bases and J by 0 bases, with 9 bases left in between. CDR1 and CDR2 from the germline V gene are MNHEY and SVGAGI. CDR3 length: 16 amino acids.

About this clonotype: Without the conserved terminal phenylalanine or tryptophan, this CDR3 likely stems from a read error. The genes are TRBV24-1 and TRBJ1-1; the D is unclear. The CDR3 loop spans 14 amino acids. V was trimmed by 7 bases and J by 1 base, leaving 12 bases between them. CDR1 is KGHDR, CDR2 SFDVKD, per germline. DNA for the CDR3: TGTGCCACCAGGGGGTGGGATAGGAACACTGAAGCTTTCCTT. Amino acids: CATRGWDRNTEAFL.

This chain links TRBV20-1 with TRBJ1-2; D is undetermined. The CDR3 loop spans 13 amino acids. Trimming removed 1 base at V and 7 bases at J, with 13 bases between. Per germline, CDR1 DFQATT and CDR2 SNEGSKA (reference sequence). The chain's CDR3 is CSARGLLPLGYTF. DNA of the CDR3: TGCAGTGCTAGAGGGTTGCTCCCCCTTGGCTACACCTTC.

This chain's CDR3 is CSARESRKTETQYF. The CDR3 region has the DNA TGCAGTGCTAGGGAAAGTCGGAAAACGGAGACCCAGTACTTC. The J gene is TRBJ2-5, the V gene TRBV20-1, with D unresolved. Trimming shortened V by 3 bases and J by 5 bases, and 16 bases separated the two germline ends. CDR3 length: 14 amino acids. Per germline, CDR1 DFQATT and CDR2 SNEGSKA (reference sequence).

This clonotype appeared a few times. J is TRBJ2-5 and V is TRBV6-2 or TRBV6-3; TRBD2 aligns across 10 bases. CDR1 is MNHEY, CDR2 SVGEGT, per germline. There are 17 residues in the CDR3. V lost 4 bases and J lost 2; bases outside the gene matches: 10. CDR3 DNA sequence: TGTGCCAGCAGTTCCCGGAGGATAGCGGGGGGTCAAGAGACCCAGTACTTC. Translation gives CASSSRRIAGGQETQYF.

This sequence joins TRBV20-1 and TRBJ2-7; D perhaps matches TRBD1 (5 bases). Germline CDR1 and CDR2: DFQATT and SNEGSKA (reference sequence). V gave up 0 bases and J gave up 2 bases, with 20 bases separating them. The CDR3 consists of 17 residues. The CDR3 bases are TGCAGTGCTAGAGATGAACACCAGGGCAGGGCAACCTACGAGCAGTACTTC. It encodes CSARDEHQGRATYEQYF.

The table lists this clonotype with a few counts. This chain joins TRBV21-1 and TRBJ2-2; the table calls TRBD2, which could not be checked here. TRBV21-1 is a recognized pseudogene. This CDR3 is built from 17 residues. CDR3 sequence: CASSKEARRTNTGELFF. The CDR3 DNA sequence: TGTGCCAGCAGCAAAGAGGCCCGCCGGACGAACACCGGGGAGCTGTTTTTT.

V gene TRBV12-3 or TRBV12-4 combines with J gene TRBJ2-7, with 8 bases identical to TRBD1. V dropped 5 bases and J dropped 9; count of bases not matched to a gene: 9. CDR3 length equals 13 residues. The CDR3 loop reads CASSARDRGWQYF. The CDR3, as DNA: TGTGCCAGCAGTGCCCGAGACAGGGGATGGCAGTACTTC.

This chain joins TRBV19 and TRBJ2-5; no firm D call. Germline CDR1 is LNHDA and CDR2 is SQIVND (reference sequence). This CDR3 contains 15 residues. Trimming pared 5 bases from V and 2 bases from J, leaving 15 bases between. The CDR3 loop is CASSQHGDSQETQYF. The CDR3 nucleotides are TGTGCCAGTAGTCAACATGGCGATTCACAAGAGACCCAGTACTTC.

This clonotype showed up just a few times. J is TRBJ2-5 and V is TRBV20-1; 8 bases fit TRBD2. This CDR3 has 14 amino acids. CDR1 DFQATT and CDR2 SNEGSKA come from the germline V gene (reference sequence). V lost 3 bases, J lost 0 bases, and 3 bases stayed unmatched. CDR3 residues: CSASRGGYQETQYF. The CDR3 nucleotides are TGCAGTGCTAGTCGGGGGGGGTACCAAGAGACCCAGTACTTC.

The J gene is TRBJ2-7, the V gene TRBV7-2; D gene ambiguous. Germline CDR1 is SGHTA and CDR2 is FQGNSA. The V end was cut by 2 bases, the J end by 11 bases, with 19 bases between. The CDR3 consists of 14 residues. CDR3: CASSLITLTSDKYF. CDR3 coding DNA: TGTGCCAGCAGCTTAATAACCCTAACCAGCGATAAGTACTTC.

This clonotype was found a few times. An end of the junction does not agree with germline; a read error may underlie this. The gene calls are TRBV4-2 and TRBJ2-3, with 14 bases identical to TRBD2. The CDR3 has 15 amino acids. The germline V gene has CDR1 LGHNA and CDR2 YNFKEQ. CDR3 region: CASSLLGLAGDPHSF. In nucleotides, the CDR3 is TGTGCCAGCAGCCTACTGGGACTAGCGGGAGATCCCCATAGTTTT.

This clonotype occurred a few times. The J gene is TRBJ1-1, the V gene TRBV7-2; D remains ambiguous. There are 14 residues in the CDR3. The V and J ends lost 2 bases and 4 bases respectively, with 11 bases between them. Germline V gene lookup returns CDR1 SGHTA and CDR2 FQGNSA. This CDR3 is CASSLLVVGTEAFF. Written as DNA, the CDR3 is TGTGCCAGCAGCTTATTAGTGGTGGGCACTGAAGCTTTCTTT.

Concerning this clonotype: One base away lies a much larger clone, so this may be a sequencing read error. The gene calls are TRBV7-9 and TRBJ1-2; TRBD1 agrees at 7 bases. The J segment lost 8 bases and the V segment lost 7 bases, leaving 16 bases of the junction unmatched. CDR1 and CDR2 from the germline V gene are SEHNR and FQNEAQ (reference sequence). CDR3 size: 15 residues. In DNA, the CDR3 is TGTGCCAGCATCTCAATACTGACAGGGAGCTACGGCTACACCTTC. Translating gives CASISILTGSYGYTF.

This clonotype was seen a few times. The chain joins TRBV6-1 to TRBJ2-7; possible D gene TRBD1, 6 bases. Per the germline V gene, CDR1 is MNHNS and CDR2 is SASEGT. Trimming stripped 5 bases from V and 3 bases from J, with 14 bases between. This CDR3 has 14 amino acids. The CDR3 DNA sequence: TGTGCCAGCAGTCCACCGGGACAAGTCTACGAGCAGTACTTC. This sequence encodes CASSPPGQVYEQYF.

The V gene is TRBV28, the J gene TRBJ2-1; TRBD2 matches at 8 bases. The CDR3 contains 16 residues. Germline V gene data show CDR1 as MDHEN and CDR2 as SYDVKM. Trimming cost V 6 bases and J 4 bases; bases outside gene matches: 11. CDR3 nucleotide sequence: TGTGCCAGCAGACCCCGGGGGGGGGGGATGTACAATGAGCAGTTCTTC. Translated, it gives CASRPRGGGMYNEQFF.

This clonotype was found a few times. The rearrangement links TRBV7-6 to TRBJ2-3, with 9 bases lining up with TRBD1. The CDR3 sequence is 15 residues long. V shed 5 bases and J 5 bases; nucleotides not matched to a gene: 8. CDR1 SGHVS and CDR2 FNYEAQ come from the germline V gene. CDR3 nucleotide sequence: TGTGCCAGCAGCGAGGGGACAGGGCCCAGAGATACGCAGTATTTT. It translates to CASSEGTGPRDTQYF.

This clonotype was counted at least ten times. The V and J genes are TRBV20-1 and TRBJ1-2; 8 positions agree with TRBD1. This CDR3 is 11 amino acids long. Germline V gene lookup returns CDR1 DFQATT and CDR2 SNEGSKA (reference sequence). CDR3 sequence: CTSGQGDGYTF. CDR3 bases: TGCACCTCCGGACAGGGTGATGGCTACACCTTC.